Listed here are 5 T cell receptor beta chains from one sample, sequenced in a study of T cell repertoires in cytomegalovirus infection. Each CDR3 protein is one row after TCRdb ran MiXCR on the reads. This table has 600,000 to 700,000 distinct CDR3 sequences, around 35% appearing once. Their antigens are not known. The material sequenced was cultured PBMCs, taken from culture after CMV antigen stimulation. These receptors were collected from a human donor in good health (CMV status not recorded). Some clones in this sample may be carry-over from other donors' samples.

A few counts support this clonotype. V usage is TRBV6-6 and J usage is TRBJ2-1; D might be TRBD2 (7 bases). Germline CDR1 and CDR2: MNHNY and SVGAGI (reference sequence). This CDR3 region has 14 residues. Trimming shortened V by 10 bases and J by 7 bases, and 20 bases separated the two germline ends. CDR3 amino acids: CATRGGGFLNEQFF. The CDR3 bases are TGTGCCACCCGAGGGGGGGGCTTCTTGAATGAGCAGTTCTTC.

This clonotype has only a few counts. The V call is TRBV7-2, the J call TRBJ2-5; 11 nucleotides align to TRBD1. There are 15 residues in the CDR3. V shed 5 bases and J 5 bases; nucleotides not matched to a gene: 7. The germline V gene has CDR1 SGHTA and CDR2 FQGNSA. Written as DNA, the CDR3 is TGTGCCAGCAGCATTGCCGGGACAGGGGGGGAGACCCAGTACTTC. Residues: CASSIAGTGGETQYF.

This chain uses TRBV9 with TRBJ2-1; 13 positions agree with TRBD2. Germline CDR1 and CDR2: SGDLS and YYNGEE. V was pared by 3 bases and J by 7 bases, with 4 bases of the junction left unmatched. The CDR3 runs 15 residues. CDR3 DNA: TGTGCCAGCAGCGAGACTAGCGGGAGGTTTAATGAGCAGTTCTTC. Translated, it gives CASSETSGRFNEQFF.

This clonotype was observed a few times. The V call is TRBV27, the J call TRBJ2-3; 10 bases fit TRBD1. This CDR3 has 12 residues. CDR1 and CDR2 from the germline V gene are MNHEY and SMNVEV (reference sequence). The junction had 6 bases not matched to a gene; V was cut back by 7 bases and J by 11 bases. CDR3 DNA sequence: TGTGCCAGCATGGGGGGGACAGGGGTGCAGTATTTT. Amino acid sequence: CASMGGTGVQYF.

This sequence joins TRBV15 and TRBJ2-7; TRBD1 agrees at 8 bases. The CDR3 is 15 residues long. The V gene's germline CDR1 is LNHNV and CDR2 YYDKDF (reference sequence). V trimming: 3 bases; J trimming: 3 bases; junction bases outside the gene matches: 7. Here the CDR3 DNA reads TGTGCCACCAGCAGTACGGGACAGGAAGACTACGAGCAGTACTTC. Translated, it gives CATSSTGQEDYEQYF.